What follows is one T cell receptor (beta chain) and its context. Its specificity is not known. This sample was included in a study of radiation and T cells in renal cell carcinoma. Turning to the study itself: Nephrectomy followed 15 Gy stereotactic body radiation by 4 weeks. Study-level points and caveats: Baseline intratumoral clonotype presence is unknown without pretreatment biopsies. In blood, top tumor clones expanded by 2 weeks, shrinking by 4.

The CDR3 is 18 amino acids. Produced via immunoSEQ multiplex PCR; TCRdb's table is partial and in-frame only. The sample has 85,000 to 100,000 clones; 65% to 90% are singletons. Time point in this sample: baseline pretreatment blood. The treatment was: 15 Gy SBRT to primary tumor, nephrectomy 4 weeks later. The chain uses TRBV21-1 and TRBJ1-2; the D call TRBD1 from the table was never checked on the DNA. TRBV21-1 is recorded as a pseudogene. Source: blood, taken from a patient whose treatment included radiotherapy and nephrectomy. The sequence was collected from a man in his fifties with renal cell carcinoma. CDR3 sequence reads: CASSPRGDRGCWNYGYTF. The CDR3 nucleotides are TGTGCCAGCAGCCCGCGGGGGGACAGGGGGTGCTGGAACTATGGCTACACCTTC.